The subject of this entry is one TCR beta chain. Antigen: not known. The protocol was immunoSEQ multiplex PCR, while the TCRdb copy is restricted to in-frame clones and leaves out a portion. This table holds roughly 180,000 clones, about nine tenths found once. This entry belongs to a study of T cell responses to AZD1222 COVID-19 vaccine. The study, taken as a whole, reports: Vaccine-associated CD4 TCRs ranged over spike, dominating at 160-218 and 743-854.

CDR3 length: 14 amino acids. The V and J ends lost 4 bases and 3 bases respectively, with 10 bases between them. The V gene's germline CDR1 is SGHRS and CDR2 YFSETQ. The clonotype originates from an adult who received the AZD1222 COVID-19 vaccine. Sequencing used peripheral blood, obtained 28 days after the second AZD1222 dose. The chain combines TRBV5-1 with TRBJ2-2; the D is unclear. The chain's CDR3 is CASSVPLDTGELFF. CDR3 in DNA: TGCGCCAGCAGCGTACCATTAGACACCGGGGAGCTGTTTTTT.